This TCR beta chain was obtained from a study of T cell responses to AZD1222 COVID-19 vaccine. Data came from immunoSEQ multiplex PCR; TCRdb stores just in-frame clones and leaves some out. The sample includes around 100,000 clones, 70% to 90% of them seen just once. Trimming took off 4 bases at V and 2 bases at J, with 18 bases between the two ends. The CDR3 extends over 16 amino acids. The germline V gene has CDR1 MDHEN and CDR2 SYDVKM. Study-wide results and limits: Spike-specific TCRs gained breadth and depth after people received two AZD1222 doses. Among vaccine-associated CD4 TCRs, coverage spanned spike, with dominance at 160-218 and 743-854. Nearly half of spike-specific TCRs reportedly target variant regions that are unmutated in the B.1.351 and B.1.1.7 variants.

About this clone itself: Its cognate antigen is unknown.

The chain combines TRBV28 with TRBJ2-7; no definite D call. This clonotype was sampled from an adult in good health. The sequencing used peripheral blood, collected on day 0 of MenACWY control vaccination. CDR3 sequence reads: CASSSWTDHSPYEQYF. Written as DNA, the CDR3 is TGTGCCAGCAGTTCCTGGACGGACCACTCACCCTACGAGCAGTACTTC.